A single T cell receptor beta chain is shown here with its context. In the original analysis: From reference gene primer amplification, estimates of nucleated cell counts were derived. The assay was immunoSEQ multiplex PCR, and TCRdb's table has in-frame clones only and misses some. V and J calls and clone size are copied from that table; D and trimming were computed from the DNA. Among a few hundred thousand clones listed, less than 90% were seen once. V shed 5 bases and J shed 4 bases, with 21 bases lying between them. Germline loops: CDR1 SGHRS, CDR2 YFSETQ. The CDR3 is 16 residues long. The data were taken from a study of blood T cell repertoires in COVID-19. Study summary: Sample material is recorded as cDNA or gDNA derived from T cells, B-cell-depleted T cells, or PBMCs.

During active infection, Seattle patients enrolled and were then monitored through disease. Sequencing was carried out using peripheral blood. The chain is built from TRBV5-1 and TRBJ1-1; D is ambiguous. The TCR originated in a woman aged 70-85 years with COVID-19, enrolled during active disease. As DNA, the CDR3 is TGCGCCAGCAGTTTCGGGGATCCCGCCAATCTCACTGAAGCTTTCTTT. Its translation is CASSFGDPANLTEAFF.